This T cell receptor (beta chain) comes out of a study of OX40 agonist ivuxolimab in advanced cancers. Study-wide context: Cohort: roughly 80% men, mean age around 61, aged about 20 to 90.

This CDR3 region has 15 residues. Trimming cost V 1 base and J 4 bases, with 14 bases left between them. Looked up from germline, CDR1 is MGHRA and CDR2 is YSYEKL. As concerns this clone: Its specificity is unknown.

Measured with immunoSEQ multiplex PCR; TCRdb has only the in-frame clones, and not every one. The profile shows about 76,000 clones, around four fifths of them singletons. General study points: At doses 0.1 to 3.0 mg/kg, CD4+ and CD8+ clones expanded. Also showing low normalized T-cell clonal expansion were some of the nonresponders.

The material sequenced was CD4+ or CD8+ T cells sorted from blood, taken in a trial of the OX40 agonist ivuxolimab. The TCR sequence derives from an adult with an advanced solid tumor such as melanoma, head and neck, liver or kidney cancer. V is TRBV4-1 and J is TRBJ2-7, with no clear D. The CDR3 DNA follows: TGCGCCAGCAGCCAAGGAGGCGGTTGGGCATACGAGCAGTACTTC. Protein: CASSQGGGWAYEQYF.